This T cell receptor beta chain was identified in a study of T cell responses to AZD1222 COVID-19 vaccine. The junction had 11 bases not matched to a gene; V was cut back by 5 bases and J by 3 bases. Germline V gene sequence: CDR1 MDHEN, CDR2 SYDVKM. There are 17 residues in the CDR3. As regards this clone: The antigen is undetermined.

Findings and limits, study-wide: Reports say nearly half of spike-specific TCRs go after unmutated variant regions. Among AZD1222 vaccinees, only 5 to 7 were seropositive at baseline. Donor demographics were predominantly white British with a female majority; clonal diversity may be underestimated. Among vaccine-associated CD4 TCRs, coverage spanned spike, with dominance at 160-218 and 743-854.

Sequencing was performed with immunoSEQ multiplex PCR; in TCRdb, only in-frame clones are kept and a portion is missing. The sample lists 83,000 or so clones, around 93% occurring once. The receptor was isolated from an adult who received the AZD1222 COVID-19 vaccine. This chain uses TRBV28 with TRBJ2-1, with 9 positions matching TRBD1. The sample was peripheral blood, taken 28 days after the second AZD1222 dose. The CDR3 nucleotides are TGTGCCAGCAGTCCGCTCCCGGGACAGGGTAGCTACAATGAGCAGTTCTTC. This encodes CASSPLPGQGSYNEQFF.